The source of this TCR beta chain is a study of cytomegalovirus exposure and HLA in healthy donors. This clone has just one count. The PCR ran on 60 Vbeta and 13 Jbeta primers. The table came from immunoSEQ multiplex PCR; TCRdb's copy has only in-frame clones and leaves some out. This sample yields fewer than 50,000 clones, of which about 60% are seen a single time; around 12% belongs to the top ten. Regarding donors, all were healthy bone marrow donors. V was trimmed by 5 bases and J by 8 bases, leaving 22 bases between them. This CDR3 contains 16 residues. Germline CDR1 is SGHTA and CDR2 is FQGNSA. Sequenced sample: PBMCs. The clonotype comes from a man between 60 and 70 years old in good health and CMV-seropositive. The genes are TRBV7-2 and TRBJ2-1; the D gene is possibly TRBD2 (6 bases). This chain's CDR3 is CASSEASGGAFYEQFF. The CDR3 DNA sequence: TGTGCCAGCAGCGAGGCGTCCGGCGGGGCCTTTTATGAGCAGTTCTTC. The entire variable domain, with the rest obtained from reference TRBV7-2 and TRBJ2-1, is as follows: GAGVSQSPSNKVTEKGKDVELRCDPISGHTALYWYRQSLGQGLEFLIYFQGNSAPDKSGLPSDRFSAERTGGSVSTLTIQRTQQEDSAVYLCASSEASGGAFYEQFFGPGTRLTVL.